This T cell receptor (beta chain) is drawn from a study of control samples from healthy donors and cancer patients. This clone was recorded once. Clones were sequenced by immunoSEQ multiplex PCR, and TCRdb holds only the in-frame ones, with some missing. The sample contains 100,000 to 150,000 clones, 85% to 95% of which appear only once. This CDR3 region has 15 residues. The germline gives CDR1 MGHRA, CDR2 YSYEKL. V shed 0 bases and J 4 bases; nucleotides not matched to a gene: 5. The sequence derives from a man at least 80 years old with head and neck cancer. Sequencing used PBMCs. The chain links TRBV4-1 to TRBJ1-2; TRBD1 agrees at 7 bases. The CDR3 sequence is CASSQDRGQPYGYTF. The DNA for the CDR3 is TGCGCCAGCAGCCAAGATAGGGGACAGCCCTATGGCTACACCTTC.